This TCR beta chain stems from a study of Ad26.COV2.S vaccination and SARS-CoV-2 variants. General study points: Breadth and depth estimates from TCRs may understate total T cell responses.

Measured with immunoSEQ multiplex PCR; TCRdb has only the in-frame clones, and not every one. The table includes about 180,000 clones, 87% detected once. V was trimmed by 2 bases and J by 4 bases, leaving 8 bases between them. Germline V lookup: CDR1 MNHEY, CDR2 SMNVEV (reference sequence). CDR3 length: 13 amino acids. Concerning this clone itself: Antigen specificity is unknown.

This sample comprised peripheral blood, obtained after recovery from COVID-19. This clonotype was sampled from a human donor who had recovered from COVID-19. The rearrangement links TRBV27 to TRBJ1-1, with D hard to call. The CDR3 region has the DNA TGTGCCAGCAGTTTAAGTGATTCCACTGAAGCTTTCTTT. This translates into CASSLSDSTEAFF.